This T cell receptor (beta chain) was identified during a study of blood T cell repertoires in COVID-19. Study context: Specimens from acute and convalescent COVID-19 originated in the United States, Italy and Spain. From T cells, B-cell-depleted T cells, or PBMCs came the material, which was cDNA or gDNA.

How the authors handled the data: Amplifying reference gene primers gave estimates of nucleated cell counts. The method was immunoSEQ multiplex PCR; TCRdb's version includes in-frame clones alone and lacks a portion of them. The V and J calls and clone size were taken over from that table, and D and trimming were inferred from the DNA. Among some 44,000 clones listed, 80% to 95% were seen once. The CDR3 contains 19 residues. Germline assignment: CDR1 LNHDA and CDR2 SQIVND (reference sequence). V was clipped by 4 bases and J by 0 bases; unmatched bases: 13. The clonotype was recovered from a human donor in a cohort sampled during active COVID-19. The sample taken for sequencing was peripheral blood. V is TRBV19 and J is TRBJ2-1, with 9 nucleotides matching TRBD2. The DNA for the CDR3 is TGTGCCAGTAGTAAAACTAGCGGGCTTTACCGTAGCTCCTACAATGAGCAGTTCTTC. Translation: CASSKTSGLYRSSYNEQFF.